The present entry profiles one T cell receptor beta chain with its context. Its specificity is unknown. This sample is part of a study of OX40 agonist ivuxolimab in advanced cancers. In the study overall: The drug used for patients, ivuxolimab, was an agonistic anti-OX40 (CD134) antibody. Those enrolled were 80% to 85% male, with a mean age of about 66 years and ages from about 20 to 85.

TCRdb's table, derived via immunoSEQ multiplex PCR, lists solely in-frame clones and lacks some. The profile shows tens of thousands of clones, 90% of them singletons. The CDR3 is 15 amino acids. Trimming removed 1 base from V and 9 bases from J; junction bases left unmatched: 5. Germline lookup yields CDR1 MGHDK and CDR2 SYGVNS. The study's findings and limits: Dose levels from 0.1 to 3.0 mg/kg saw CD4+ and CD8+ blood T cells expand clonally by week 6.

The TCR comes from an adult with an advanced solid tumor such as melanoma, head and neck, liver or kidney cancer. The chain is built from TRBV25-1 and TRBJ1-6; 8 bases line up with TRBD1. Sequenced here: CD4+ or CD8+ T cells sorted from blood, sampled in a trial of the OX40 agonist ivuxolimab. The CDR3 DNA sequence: TGTGCCAGCAGTGAATTGACAGGGGTTGGTTCACCCCTCCACTTT. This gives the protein CASSELTGVGSPLHF.